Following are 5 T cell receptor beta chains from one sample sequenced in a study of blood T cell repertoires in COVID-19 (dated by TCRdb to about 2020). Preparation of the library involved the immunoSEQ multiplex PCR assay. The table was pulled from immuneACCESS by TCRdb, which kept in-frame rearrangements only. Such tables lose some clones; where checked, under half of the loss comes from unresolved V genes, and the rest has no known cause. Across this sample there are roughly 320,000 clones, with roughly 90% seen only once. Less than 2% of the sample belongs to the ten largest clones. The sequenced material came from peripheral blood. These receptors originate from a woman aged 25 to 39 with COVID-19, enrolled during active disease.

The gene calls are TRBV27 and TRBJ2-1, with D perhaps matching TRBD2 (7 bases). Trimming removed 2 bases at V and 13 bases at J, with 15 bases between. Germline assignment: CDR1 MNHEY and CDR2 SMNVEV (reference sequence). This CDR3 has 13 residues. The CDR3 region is CASSLGGGGIQFF. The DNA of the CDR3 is TGTGCCAGCAGTTTAGGGGGCGGGGGAATACAGTTCTTC.

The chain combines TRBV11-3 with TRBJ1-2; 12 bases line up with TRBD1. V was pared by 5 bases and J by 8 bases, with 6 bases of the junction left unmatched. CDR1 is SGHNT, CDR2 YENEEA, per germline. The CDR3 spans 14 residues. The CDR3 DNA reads TGTGCCAGCAGCCCTCCCGGGACAGGGGGCGGCTACACCTTC. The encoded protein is CASSPPGTGGGYTF.

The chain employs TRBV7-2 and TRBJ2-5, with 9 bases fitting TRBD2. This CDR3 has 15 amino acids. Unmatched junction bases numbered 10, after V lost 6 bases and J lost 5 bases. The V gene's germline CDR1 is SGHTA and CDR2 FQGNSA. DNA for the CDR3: TGTGCCAGCAGTCCTGCGGGGGGGCCCGTCGAGACCCAGTACTTC. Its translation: CASSPAGGPVETQYF.

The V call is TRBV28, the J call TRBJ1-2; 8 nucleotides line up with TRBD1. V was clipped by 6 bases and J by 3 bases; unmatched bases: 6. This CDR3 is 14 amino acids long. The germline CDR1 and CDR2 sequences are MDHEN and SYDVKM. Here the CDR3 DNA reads TGTGCCAGCAGCAGAGACAGGGGTTACTATGGCTACACCTTC. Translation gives CASSRDRGYYGYTF.

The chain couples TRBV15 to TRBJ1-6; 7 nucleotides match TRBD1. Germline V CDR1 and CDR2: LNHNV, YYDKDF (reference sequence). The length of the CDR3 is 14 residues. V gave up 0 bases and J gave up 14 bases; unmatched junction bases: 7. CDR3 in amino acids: CATSREGDSPALHF. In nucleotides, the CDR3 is TGTGCCACCAGCAGAGAAGGGGACAGCCCAGCCCTCCACTTT.